The 21 T cell receptor beta chains in this list originate from one sample, sequenced in a study of cytomegalovirus exposure and HLA in healthy donors. PCR used 60 Vbeta primers and 13 Jbeta primers. Some clones are missing from TCRdb's copy, which holds only in-frame ones; the method was immunoSEQ multiplex PCR. The sample has around 80,000 clones; about 75% are singletons. Source material: PBMCs. Receptors originate from a female donor in good health and CMV-seronegative.

This rearrangement joins TRBV30 to TRBJ1-5, with 7 nucleotides matching TRBD1. Per germline, CDR1 GTSNPN and CDR2 SVGIG (reference sequence). This CDR3 comprises 14 residues. V gave up 5 bases and J gave up 10 bases; unmatched junction bases: 14. The CDR3 loop is CAWGGQSIGGPQHF. The DNA for the CDR3 is TGTGCCTGGGGGGGACAGTCGATCGGGGGCCCCCAGCATTTT.

The chain recombines TRBV5-1 with TRBJ1-6, with 8 bases that match TRBD1. The germline gives CDR1 SGHRS, CDR2 YFSETQ. This CDR3 region has 15 residues. Losses at the gene ends were 4 bases for V and 8 bases for J; bases not matched to a gene: 8. As DNA, the CDR3 is TGCGCCAGCAGCCTGGACGACAGGGGTCATTCACCCCTCCACTTT. This codes for CASSLDDRGHSPLHF.

The chain uses TRBV6-1 and TRBJ2-5; 7 bases match TRBD1. The CDR3 consists of 16 residues. V shed 6 bases, J shed 2 bases, and the junction held 12 bases outside the gene matches. Germline V gives CDR1 MNHNS, CDR2 SASEGT. The CDR3 nucleotides read TGTGCCAGCAGCGAAAAACTAGGGGGCCTTCAAGAGACCCAGTACTTC. Its protein product is CASSEKLGGLQETQYF.

A remark on this clone: At the DNA level, this CDR3 is encoded by other sequences in the same sample as well. J is TRBJ2-1 and V is TRBV5-1, with D possibly matching TRBD2 (5 bases). Germline V CDR1 and CDR2: SGHRS, YFSETQ. V lost 0 bases, J lost 4 bases, and 8 bases lay in between. The CDR3 is 14 residues long. The CDR3 loop reads CASSLGGGYNEQFF. DNA of the CDR3: TGCGCCAGCAGCTTGGGTGGAGGTTACAATGAGCAGTTCTTC.

The J gene is TRBJ2-1, the V gene TRBV5-4; D might be TRBD2 (6 bases). Germline-derived CDR1 and CDR2 are SGHNT and YYREEE (reference sequence). The CDR3 has 14 amino acids. Between the trimmed V and J ends, which lost 4 bases and 7 bases, there was a span of 15 bases. The CDR3 spells CASSRRDSYNEQFF. DNA for the CDR3: TGTGCCAGCAGCCGTCGGGACTCTTATAATGAGCAGTTCTTC.

The chain couples TRBV27 to TRBJ1-1, with D possibly matching TRBD1 (5 bases). The CDR3 is 14 amino acids. With 3 bases removed from V and 3 bases from J, the gap between germline ends came to 11 bases. CDR1 and CDR2 from the germline V gene are MNHEY and SMNVEV (reference sequence). This chain's CDR3 is CASSLSRADTEAFF. As DNA, the CDR3 is TGTGCCAGCAGTTTGTCCAGGGCCGACACTGAAGCTTTCTTT.

This clone was observed once. The rearrangement links TRBV28 to TRBJ2-7, with TRBD2 identical over 9 bases. CDR3 length equals 15 residues. The germline V gene encodes CDR1 MDHEN and CDR2 SYDVKM. V lost 7 bases, J lost 3 bases, and 10 bases stayed unmatched. The DNA of the CDR3 is TGTGCCAGCAACAGGGCGGGAGGGCCTTACTACGAGCAGTACTTC. Translation: CASNRAGGPYYEQYF.

The chain has TRBV21-1 and TRBJ2-5; no DNA check was done on the table's D call, TRBD2. TRBV21-1 is a listed pseudogene. This CDR3 comprises 13 residues. The CDR3 spells CATSKRDQETQYF. The CDR3 bases are TGTGCCACCTCAAAGAGGGACCAAGAGACCCAGTACTTC.

The chain links TRBV7-8 to TRBJ1-1; 8 positions match TRBD1. The CDR3 is made up of 16 amino acids. The trim removed 5 bases at V and 5 bases at J, leaving 13 bases unmatched. Germline CDR1 is SGHVS and CDR2 is FQNEAQ. The CDR3 DNA is TGTGCCAGCAGCCACCGGACAGGGCGGCCAGAGACTGAAGCTTTCTTT. Translated, it gives CASSHRTGRPETEAFF. Drawing the rest from reference TRBV7-8 and TRBJ1-1, the complete variable domain is GAGVSQSPRYKVAKRGQDVALRCDPISGHVSLFWYQQALGQGPEFLTYFQNEAQLDKSGLPSDRFFAERPEGSVSTLKIQRTQQEDSAVYLCASSHRTGRPETEAFFGQGTRLTVV.

This chain connects TRBV10-2 to TRBJ2-7; 12 bases are shared with TRBD2. The J segment lost 2 bases and the V segment lost 1 base, leaving 6 bases of the junction unmatched. Germline loops: CDR1 WSHSY, CDR2 SAAADI. The CDR3 runs to 17 residues. The CDR3 nucleotides are TGCGCCAGCAGTGAGTTTCCCCGGACTAGCGGGACCTACGAGCAGTACTTC. This encodes CASSEFPRTSGTYEQYF.

This clone was counted a single time. CDR3 bases: TGTGCCAGCAGTGGGATCCACCCGGGGGTGACTAATGAAAAACTGTTTTTT. Amino acid sequence: CASSGIHPGVTNEKLFF. V is TRBV25-1 and J is TRBJ1-4; possible D gene TRBD1, 5 bases. From germline, CDR1 is MGHDK and CDR2 SYGVNS. V was pared by 4 bases and J by 2 bases, with 17 bases between. The CDR3 is 17 residues long.

The chain employs TRBV7-6 and TRBJ2-5, with 9 bases fitting TRBD1. This CDR3 has 15 amino acids. J lost 5 bases, V lost 4 bases, and 8 bases had no gene match. In germline, CDR1 is SGHVS, CDR2 FNYEAQ. The CDR3 here is CASSYPGQGKETQYF. The DNA for the CDR3 is TGTGCCAGCAGCTACCCGGGACAGGGCAAGGAGACCCAGTACTTC.

This sequence joins TRBV19 and TRBJ2-6; TRBD2 is a possible D gene (6 bases). The length of the CDR3 is 17 residues. Deletions cut 3 bases from V and 2 bases from J, with 14 bases between. The germline V gene encodes CDR1 LNHDA and CDR2 SQIVND (reference sequence). The CDR3 here is CASSIPVGRPGANVLTF. In DNA, the CDR3 is TGTGCCAGTAGTATCCCGGTGGGGAGGCCTGGGGCCAACGTCCTGACTTTC.

This sequence joins TRBV6-6 and TRBJ2-7; TRBD2 matches at 7 bases. Losses at the gene ends were 2 bases for V and 1 base for J; bases not matched to a gene: 2. The CDR3 is 14 amino acids. Germline lookup yields CDR1 MNHNY and CDR2 SVGAGI (reference sequence). The CDR3: CASSYMGGSYEQYF. The CDR3 nucleotides are TGTGCCAGCAGTTACATGGGGGGGTCCTACGAGCAGTACTTC.

There are a few counts of this clone. The chain links TRBV6-5 to TRBJ2-1; 10 bases agree with TRBD2. The CDR3 runs to 14 residues. From germline, CDR1 is MNHEY and CDR2 SVGAGI. The V gene end was trimmed by 9 bases and the J gene end by 5 bases; junction bases not matched to a gene: 7. The CDR3 nucleotides read TGTGCCAGTACCAGAACTAGCGGGAACAATGAGCAGTTCTTC. Protein: CASTRTSGNNEQFF.

This chain connects TRBV6-1 to TRBJ2-5; 7 bases line up with TRBD2. The CDR3 totals 16 residues. The V and J ends lost 2 bases and 2 bases, in that order; junction bases with no gene match: 8. Germline values: CDR1 MNHNS, CDR2 SASEGT. In DNA, the CDR3 is TGTGCCAGCAGTGAACCTGTGACGGGGGGTCAAGAGACCCAGTACTTC. It specifies CASSEPVTGGQETQYF.

This sequence joins TRBV6-5 and TRBJ2-5, with D possibly being TRBD1 (5 bases). The germline V gene encodes CDR1 MNHEY and CDR2 SVGAGI. The CDR3 is 14 residues long. V lost 2 bases, J lost 4 bases, and 11 bases lay in between. In DNA, the CDR3 is TGTGCCAGCAGTTACCGTGGGGCGTCAGAGACCCAGTACTTC. Translating it yields CASSYRGASETQYF.

The count of this clone is one. V and J are TRBV4-2 and TRBJ2-7; TRBD2 might be the D (5 bases). V gave up 0 bases and J gave up 4 bases, with 16 bases separating them. Germline assignment: CDR1 LGHNA and CDR2 YNFKEQ. The CDR3 covers 16 residues. CDR3 DNA sequence: TGTGCCAGCAGCCAAGATTGGCTAGCCAAGGGTTACGAGCAGTACTTC. Protein sequence: CASSQDWLAKGYEQYF.

The CDR3 region has the DNA TGCGCCAGCAGCAGTAGCGGGGGGTATGCAGATACGCAGTATTTT. It codes for CASSSSGGYADTQYF. The chain carries TRBV5-1 and TRBJ2-3, with TRBD2 matching over 10 bases. The CDR3 is made up of 15 amino acids. V was clipped by 4 bases and J by 4 bases; unmatched bases: 6. Germline-derived CDR1 and CDR2 are SGHRS and YFSETQ. Full variable domain (rest looked up from reference TRBV5-1 and TRBJ2-3): KAGVTQTPRYLIKTRGQQVTLSCSPISGHRSVSWYQQTPGQGLQFLFEYFSETQRNKGNFPGRFSGRQFSNSRSEMNVSTLELGDSALYLCASSSSGGYADTQYFGPGTRLTVL.

The chain employs TRBV7-2 and TRBJ2-5; D not certain. The CDR3 consists of 12 residues. The V end was cut by 5 bases, the J end by 0 bases, with 4 bases between. CDR1 is SGHTA, CDR2 FQGNSA, per germline. The CDR3 nucleotides read TGTGCCAGCAGCCTTTACCAAGAGACCCAGTACTTC. Translation: CASSLYQETQYF. The full variable domain, its missing parts supplied by reference TRBV7-2 and TRBJ2-5, is GAGVSQSPSNKVTEKGKDVELRCDPISGHTALYWYRQSLGQGLEFLIYFQGNSAPDKSGLPSDRFSAERTGGSVSTLTIQRTQQEDSAVYLCASSLYQETQYFGPGTRLLVL.

This clone was picked up a small number of times. The J gene is TRBJ1-1, the V gene TRBV5-1; TRBD1 matches 7 bases. CDR1 is SGHRS, CDR2 YFSETQ, per germline. J gave up 1 base and V 3 bases, and 6 bases lay outside the gene matches. The CDR3 runs to 15 residues. CDR3 bases: TGCGCCAGCAGCTATAGACAGGGAAGGAACACTGAAGCTTTCTTT. This sequence encodes CASSYRQGRNTEAFF.